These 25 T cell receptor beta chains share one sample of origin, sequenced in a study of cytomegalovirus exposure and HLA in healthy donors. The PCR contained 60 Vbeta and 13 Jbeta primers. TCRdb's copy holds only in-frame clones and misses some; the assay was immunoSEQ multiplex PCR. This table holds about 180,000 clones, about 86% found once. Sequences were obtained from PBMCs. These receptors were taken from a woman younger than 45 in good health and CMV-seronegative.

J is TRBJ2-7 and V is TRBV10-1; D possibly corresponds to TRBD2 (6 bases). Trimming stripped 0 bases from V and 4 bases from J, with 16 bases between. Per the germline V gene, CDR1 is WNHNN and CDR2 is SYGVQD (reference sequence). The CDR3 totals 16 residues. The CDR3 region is CASSESDGREEYEQYF. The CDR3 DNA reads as TGCGCCAGCAGTGAGTCGGACGGGAGAGAGGAGTACGAGCAGTACTTC.

CDR3 DNA sequence: TGTGCCAGCAGTATTCGCCCCCCAACCGGGACAGGGGGCACCGGGGAGCTGTTTTTT. Protein sequence: CASSIRPPTGTGGTGELFF. The V and J genes are TRBV2 and TRBJ2-2, with 11 bases identical to TRBD1. V was clipped by 5 bases and J by 4 bases; unmatched bases: 15. Per germline, CDR1 SNHLY and CDR2 FYNNEI. The CDR3 spans 19 residues. The full variable domain, rest sourced from reference TRBV2 and TRBJ2-2, is EPEVTQTPSHQVTQMGQEVILRCVPISNHLYFYWYRQILGQKVEFLVSFYNNEISEKSEIFDDQFSVERPDGSNFTLKIRSTKLEDSAMYFCASSIRPPTGTGGTGELFFGEGSRLTVL.

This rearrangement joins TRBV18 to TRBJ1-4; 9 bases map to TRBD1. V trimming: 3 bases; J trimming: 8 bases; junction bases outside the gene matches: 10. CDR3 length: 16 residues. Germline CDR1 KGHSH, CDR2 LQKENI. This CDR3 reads CASSPVTGGGWEKLFF. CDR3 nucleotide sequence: TGTGCCAGCTCACCGGTCACAGGGGGCGGTTGGGAAAAACTGTTTTTT.

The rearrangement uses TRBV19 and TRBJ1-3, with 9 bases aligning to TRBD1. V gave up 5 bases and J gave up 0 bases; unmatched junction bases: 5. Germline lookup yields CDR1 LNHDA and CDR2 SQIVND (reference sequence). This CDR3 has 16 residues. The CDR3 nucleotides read TGTGCCAGTAGTGGGCCGGGACAGGGCTCTGGAAACACCATATATTTT. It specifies CASSGPGQGSGNTIYF.

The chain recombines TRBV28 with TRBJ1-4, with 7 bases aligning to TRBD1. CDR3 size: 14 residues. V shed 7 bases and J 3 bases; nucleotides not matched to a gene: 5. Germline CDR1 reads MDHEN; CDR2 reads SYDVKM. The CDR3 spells CASTTGESNEKLFF. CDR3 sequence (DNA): TGTGCCAGCACTACAGGGGAGTCTAATGAAAAACTGTTTTTT.

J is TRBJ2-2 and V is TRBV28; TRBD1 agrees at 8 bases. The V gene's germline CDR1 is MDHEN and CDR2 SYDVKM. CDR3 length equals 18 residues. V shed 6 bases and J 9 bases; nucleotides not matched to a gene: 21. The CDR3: CASSDPTLRSGGFRELFF. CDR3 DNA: TGTGCCAGCAGCGACCCCACCCTCAGGTCAGGGGGCTTCAGGGAGCTGTTTTTT.

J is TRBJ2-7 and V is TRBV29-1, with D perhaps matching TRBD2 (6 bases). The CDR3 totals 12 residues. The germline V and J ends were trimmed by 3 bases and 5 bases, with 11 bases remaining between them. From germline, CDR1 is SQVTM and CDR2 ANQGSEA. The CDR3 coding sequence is TGCAGCGTTGACGGGGGTGGGGACGAGCAGTACTTC. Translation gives CSVDGGGDEQYF.

CDR3 in DNA: TGTGCCAGCAGAAGACAGGTGTCAGGGGCCAACGTCCTGACTTTC. Translated: CASRRQVSGANVLTF. The gene calls are TRBV6-5 and TRBJ2-6, with D maybe TRBD1 (6 bases). V was pared by 6 bases and J by 4 bases, with 13 bases between. Germline CDR1 reads MNHEY; CDR2 reads SVGAGI. The CDR3 has 15 residues.

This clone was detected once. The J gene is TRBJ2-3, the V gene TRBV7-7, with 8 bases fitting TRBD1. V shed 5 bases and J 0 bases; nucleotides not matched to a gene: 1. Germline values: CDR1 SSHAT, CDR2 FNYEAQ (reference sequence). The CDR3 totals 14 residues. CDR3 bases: TGTGCCAGCAGCAGGGACAGGAGCACAGATACGCAGTATTTT. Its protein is CASSRDRSTDTQYF. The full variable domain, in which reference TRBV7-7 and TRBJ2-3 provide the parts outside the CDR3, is GAGVSQSPRYKVTKRGQDVTLRCDPISSHATLYWYQQALGQGPEFLTYFNYEAQPDKSGLPSDRFSAERPEGSISTLTIQRTEQRDSAMYRCASSRDRSTDTQYFGPGTRLTVL.

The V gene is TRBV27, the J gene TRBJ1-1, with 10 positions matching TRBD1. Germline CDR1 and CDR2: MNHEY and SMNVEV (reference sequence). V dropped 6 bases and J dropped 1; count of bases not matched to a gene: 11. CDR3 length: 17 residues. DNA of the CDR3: TGTGCCAGCAGACCCAACTGGGGACAGGGGCCGAACACTGAAGCTTTCTTT. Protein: CASRPNWGQGPNTEAFF.

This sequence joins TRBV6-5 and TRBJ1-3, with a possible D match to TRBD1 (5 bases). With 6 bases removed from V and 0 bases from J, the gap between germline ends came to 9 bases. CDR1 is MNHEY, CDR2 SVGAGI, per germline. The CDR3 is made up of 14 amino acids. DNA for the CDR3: TGTGCCAGCAGGACAGATTACTCTGGAAACACCATATATTTT. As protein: CASRTDYSGNTIYF.

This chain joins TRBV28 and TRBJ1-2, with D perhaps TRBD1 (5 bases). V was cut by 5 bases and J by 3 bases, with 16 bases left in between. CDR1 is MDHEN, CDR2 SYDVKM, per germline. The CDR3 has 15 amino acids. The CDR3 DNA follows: TGTGCCAGCAGTGGGAGGGGCTCAGGCGACTATGGCTACACCTTC. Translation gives CASSGRGSGDYGYTF.

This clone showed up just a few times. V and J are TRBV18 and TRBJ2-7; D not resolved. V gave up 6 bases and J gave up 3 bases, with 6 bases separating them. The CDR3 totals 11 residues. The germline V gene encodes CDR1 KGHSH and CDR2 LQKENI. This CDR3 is CASSSHYEQYF. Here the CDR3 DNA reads TGTGCCAGCTCTTCCCACTACGAGCAGTACTTC.

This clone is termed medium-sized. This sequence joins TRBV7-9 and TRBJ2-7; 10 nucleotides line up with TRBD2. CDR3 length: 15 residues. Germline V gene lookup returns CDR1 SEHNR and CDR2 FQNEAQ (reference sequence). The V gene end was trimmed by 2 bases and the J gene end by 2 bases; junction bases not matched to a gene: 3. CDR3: CASSLPAGGTYEQYF. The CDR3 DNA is TGTGCCAGCAGCTTACCAGCGGGAGGGACCTACGAGCAGTACTTC. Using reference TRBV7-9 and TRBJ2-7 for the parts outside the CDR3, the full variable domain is DTGVSQNPRHKITKRGQNVTFRCDPISEHNRLYWYRQTLGQGPEFLTYFQNEAQLEKSRLLSDRFSAERPKGSFSTLEIQRTEQGDSAMYLCASSLPAGGTYEQYFGPGTRLTVT.

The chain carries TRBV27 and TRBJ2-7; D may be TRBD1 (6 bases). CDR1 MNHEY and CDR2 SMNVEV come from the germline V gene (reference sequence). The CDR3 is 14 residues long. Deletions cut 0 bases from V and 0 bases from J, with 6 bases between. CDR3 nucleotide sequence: TGTGCCAGCAGTTTATCGGACAGCTCCTACGAGCAGTACTTC. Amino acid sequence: CASSLSDSSYEQYF.

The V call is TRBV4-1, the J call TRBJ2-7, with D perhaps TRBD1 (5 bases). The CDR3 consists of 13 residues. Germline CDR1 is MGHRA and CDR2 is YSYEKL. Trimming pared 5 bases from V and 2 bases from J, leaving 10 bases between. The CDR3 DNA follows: TGCGCCAGCAGCGAACAGGCGACCTACGAGCAGTACTTC. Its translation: CASSEQATYEQYF.

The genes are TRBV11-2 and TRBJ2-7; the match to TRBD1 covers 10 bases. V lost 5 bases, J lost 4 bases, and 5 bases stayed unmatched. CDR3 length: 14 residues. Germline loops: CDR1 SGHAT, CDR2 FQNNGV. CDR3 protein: CASSAGTGVYEQYF. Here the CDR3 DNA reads TGTGCCAGCAGCGCCGGGACAGGGGTTTACGAGCAGTACTTC.

The CDR3 loop is CASSPTGGASYEQYF. DNA of the CDR3: TGTGCCAGCAGCCCCACCGGGGGGGCCTCCTACGAGCAGTACTTC. This rearrangement joins TRBV5-4 to TRBJ2-7; TRBD2 aligns across 8 bases. Germline lookup yields CDR1 SGHNT and CDR2 YYREEE (reference sequence). CDR3 size: 15 residues. J was trimmed by 0 bases and V by 4 bases; bases with no gene match: 6.

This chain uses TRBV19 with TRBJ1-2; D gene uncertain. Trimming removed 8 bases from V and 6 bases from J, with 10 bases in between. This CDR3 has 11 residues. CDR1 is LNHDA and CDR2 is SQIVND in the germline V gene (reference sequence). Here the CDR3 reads CASLGSDGYTF. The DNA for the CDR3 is TGTGCCAGTCTAGGCAGCGATGGCTACACCTTC.

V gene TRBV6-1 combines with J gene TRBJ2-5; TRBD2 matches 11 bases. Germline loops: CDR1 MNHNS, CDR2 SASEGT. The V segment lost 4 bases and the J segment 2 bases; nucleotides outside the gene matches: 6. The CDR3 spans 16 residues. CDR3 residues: CASSGRGLAEQETQYF. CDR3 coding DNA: TGTGCCAGCAGTGGCCGGGGACTAGCGGAGCAAGAGACCCAGTACTTC.

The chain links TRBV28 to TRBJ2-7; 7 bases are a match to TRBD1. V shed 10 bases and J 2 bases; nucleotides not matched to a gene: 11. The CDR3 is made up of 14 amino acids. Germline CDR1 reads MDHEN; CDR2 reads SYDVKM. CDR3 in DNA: TGTGCCACCGTAACCACCCAGGGGGCCTACGAGCAGTACTTC. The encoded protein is CATVTTQGAYEQYF.

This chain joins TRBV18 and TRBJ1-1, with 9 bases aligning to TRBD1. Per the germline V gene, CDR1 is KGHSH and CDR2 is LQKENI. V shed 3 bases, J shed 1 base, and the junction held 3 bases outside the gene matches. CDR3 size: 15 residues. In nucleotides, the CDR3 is TGTGCCAGCTCACCGGGACAGGGAGCGAACACTGAAGCTTTCTTT. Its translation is CASSPGQGANTEAFF.

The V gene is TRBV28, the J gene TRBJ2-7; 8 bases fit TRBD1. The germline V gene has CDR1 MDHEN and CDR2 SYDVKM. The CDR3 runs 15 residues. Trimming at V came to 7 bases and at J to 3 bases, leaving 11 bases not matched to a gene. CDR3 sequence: CASTPPDRAIYEQYF. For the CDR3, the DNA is TGTGCCAGCACCCCCCCGGACAGGGCCATCTACGAGCAGTACTTC. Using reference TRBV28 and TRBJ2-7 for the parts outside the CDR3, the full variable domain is DVKVTQSSRYLVKRTGEKVFLECVQDMDHENMFWYRQDPGLGLRLIYFSYDVKMKEKGDIPEGYSVSREKKERFSLILESASTNQTSMYLCASTPPDRAIYEQYFGPGTRLTVT.

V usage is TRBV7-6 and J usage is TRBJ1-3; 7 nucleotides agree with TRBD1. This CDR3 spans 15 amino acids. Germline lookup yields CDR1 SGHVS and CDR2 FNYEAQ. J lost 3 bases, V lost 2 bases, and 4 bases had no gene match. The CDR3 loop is CASSLRGQSGNTIYF. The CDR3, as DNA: TGTGCCAGCAGCTTAAGGGGACAGAGTGGAAACACCATATATTTT.

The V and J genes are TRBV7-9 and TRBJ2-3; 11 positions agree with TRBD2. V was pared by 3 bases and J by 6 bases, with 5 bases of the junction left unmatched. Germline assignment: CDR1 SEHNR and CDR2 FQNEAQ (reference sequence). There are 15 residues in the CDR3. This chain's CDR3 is CASSLTSGAGDTQYF. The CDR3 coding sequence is TGTGCCAGCAGCTTGACTAGCGGGGCCGGGGATACGCAGTATTTT.